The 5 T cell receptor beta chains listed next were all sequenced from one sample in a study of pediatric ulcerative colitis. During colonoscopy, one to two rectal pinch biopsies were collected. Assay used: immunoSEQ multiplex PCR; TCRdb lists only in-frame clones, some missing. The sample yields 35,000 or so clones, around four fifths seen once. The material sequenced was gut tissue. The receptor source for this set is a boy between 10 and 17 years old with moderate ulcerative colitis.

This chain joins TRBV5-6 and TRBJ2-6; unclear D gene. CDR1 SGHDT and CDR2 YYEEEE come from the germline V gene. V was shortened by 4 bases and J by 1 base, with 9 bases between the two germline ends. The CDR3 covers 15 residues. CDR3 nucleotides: TGTGCCAGCAGCCCACCTCGATCTGGGGCCAACGTCCTGACTTTC. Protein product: CASSPPRSGANVLTF.

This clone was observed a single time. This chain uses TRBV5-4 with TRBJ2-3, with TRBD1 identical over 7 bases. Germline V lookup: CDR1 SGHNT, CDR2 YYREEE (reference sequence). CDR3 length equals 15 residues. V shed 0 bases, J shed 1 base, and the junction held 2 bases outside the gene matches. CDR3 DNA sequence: TGTGCCAGCAGCTTGGCCGGGACAGGCACAGATACGCAGTATTTT. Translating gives CASSLAGTGTDTQYF.

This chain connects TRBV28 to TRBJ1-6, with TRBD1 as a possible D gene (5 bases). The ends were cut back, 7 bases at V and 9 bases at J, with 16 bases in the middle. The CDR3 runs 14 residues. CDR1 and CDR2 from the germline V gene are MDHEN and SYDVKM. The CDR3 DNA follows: TGTGCCAGCACCCTGGGACTCGGGGGTTCACCCCTCCACTTT. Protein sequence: CASTLGLGGSPLHF.

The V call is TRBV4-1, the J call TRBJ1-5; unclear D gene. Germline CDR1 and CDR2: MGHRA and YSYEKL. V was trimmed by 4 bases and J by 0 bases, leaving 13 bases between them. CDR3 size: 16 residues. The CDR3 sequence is CASSPGLLHSNQPQHF. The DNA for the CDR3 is TGCGCCAGCAGCCCTGGACTTTTACATAGCAATCAGCCCCAGCATTTT.

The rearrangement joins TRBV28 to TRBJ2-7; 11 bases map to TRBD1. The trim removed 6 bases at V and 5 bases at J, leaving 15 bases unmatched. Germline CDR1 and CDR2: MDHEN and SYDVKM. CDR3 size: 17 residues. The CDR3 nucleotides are TGTGCCAGCAGCCCTACCCGGACAGGGGGCTCCTGGGACGAGCAGTACTTC. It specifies CASSPTRTGGSWDEQYF.